The source of this T cell receptor (beta chain) is a study of blood T cell repertoires in COVID-19. Sequencing used immunoSEQ multiplex PCR; TCRdb keeps in-frame clones, though not all of them. The data contain about 190,000 clones, less than 85% of them singletons. V lost 8 bases and J lost 3; bases outside the gene matches: 10. The CDR3 extends over 15 amino acids. Germline-derived CDR1 and CDR2 are SEHNR and FQNEAQ (reference sequence). Those enrolled, adults aged roughly 18 to 89 years, came from 20 to 25 US areas. Sample: PBMCs or T cells enriched from blood (not recorded which). The receptor was derived from a woman aged 30 to 39 who had recovered from COVID-19. The V gene is TRBV7-9, the J gene TRBJ2-5; 9 bases match TRBD2. The CDR3 loop is CASRDSGRGEETQYF. In DNA, the CDR3 is TGTGCCAGCCGCGATAGCGGGAGAGGGGAAGAGACCCAGTACTTC.